This TCR beta chain originates from a study of neurological immune-mediated disorders. TCRdb analysed the 5' RACE reads with MiXCR anew, one entry per CDR3 protein. This sample has 25,000 to 35,000 distinct CDR3 sequences; 12% occur once, and the top ten carry about 5.6%. This clonotype was recorded many times. Its antigen is not identified. 2 million unsorted PBMCs were stored in RNAlater at -80 °C before RNA extraction. Germline loops: CDR1 LNHNV, CDR2 YYDKDF (reference sequence). The CDR3 sequence is 14 residues long. The ends lost 5 bases at V and 3 bases at J; junction bases unmatched: 6. Study-wide points: Sharing of CDR3 amino acid sequences among expanded clones across subjects was absent, suggesting private repertoires in all groups.

The chain uses TRBV15 and TRBJ1-1, with TRBD1 matching over 7 bases. This TCR was recovered from a woman aged 55-70 years in good health. Material for sequencing was PBMCs. CDR3 DNA sequence: TGTGCCACCAGCGGCAGGACAGGCGACACTGAAGCTTTCTTT. Translation: CATSGRTGDTEAFF. Supplemented by reference TRBV15 and TRBJ1-1, the full variable domain reads DAMVIQNPRYQVTQFGKPVTLSCSQTLNHNVMYWYQQKSSQAPKLLFHYYDKDFNNEADTPDNFQSRRPNTSFCFLDIRSPGLGDTAMYLCATSGRTGDTEAFFGQGTRLTVV.